The clone carrying this TCR beta chain was counted only a few times. The antigen is unknown. The germline V and J ends were trimmed by 6 bases and 1 base, with 10 bases remaining between them. Germline values: CDR1 MGHDK, CDR2 SYGVNS. This CDR3 is 14 amino acids long. This entry comes from a study of T cell clones after liver transplantation. Study summary: Post-transplant blood was tracked for graft-donor-reactive T cell clones identified in a pre-transplant mixed lymphocyte reaction. Subjects received no induction therapy and standard immunosuppression until randomization at 12-24 months post-transplant. Study results and limitations: The donor-reactive repertoire was only partly measurable in a couple of subjects, lacking donor cells.

Clones were read by immunoSEQ multiplex PCR, and TCRdb kept only the in-frame ones, dropping some. The sample records over 90,000 clones, 80% to 90% being singletons. The receptor comes from a human patient who received a liver transplant. T cells may partly derive from the graft donor. Sequenced material: CD4+ T cells from blood, taken approximately 45 months after liver transplant. The V gene is TRBV25-1, the J gene TRBJ2-1; D not certain. CDR3 nucleotide sequence: TGTGCCAGCAGGCCGACCCTGTCCTACAATGAGCAGTTCTTC. Translating gives CASRPTLSYNEQFF.